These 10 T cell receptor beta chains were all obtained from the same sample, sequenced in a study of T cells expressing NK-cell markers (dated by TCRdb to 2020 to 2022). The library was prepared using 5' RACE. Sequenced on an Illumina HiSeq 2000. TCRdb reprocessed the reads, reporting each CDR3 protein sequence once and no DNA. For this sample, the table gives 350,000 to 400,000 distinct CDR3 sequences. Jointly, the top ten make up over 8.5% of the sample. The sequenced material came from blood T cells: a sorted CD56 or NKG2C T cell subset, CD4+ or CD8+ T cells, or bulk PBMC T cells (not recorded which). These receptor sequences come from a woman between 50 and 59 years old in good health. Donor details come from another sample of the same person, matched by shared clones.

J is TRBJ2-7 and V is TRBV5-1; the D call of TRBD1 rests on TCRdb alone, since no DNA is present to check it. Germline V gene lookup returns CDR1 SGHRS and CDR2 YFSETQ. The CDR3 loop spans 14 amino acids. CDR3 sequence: CASSSLGGGYEQYF.

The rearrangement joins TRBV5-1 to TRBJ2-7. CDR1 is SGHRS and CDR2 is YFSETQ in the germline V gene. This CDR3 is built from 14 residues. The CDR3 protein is CASSVGPSSYEQYF.

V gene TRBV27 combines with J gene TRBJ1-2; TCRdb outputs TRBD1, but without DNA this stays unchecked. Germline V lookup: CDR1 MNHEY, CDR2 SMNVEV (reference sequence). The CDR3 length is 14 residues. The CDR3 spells CASSFRQGSYGYTF.

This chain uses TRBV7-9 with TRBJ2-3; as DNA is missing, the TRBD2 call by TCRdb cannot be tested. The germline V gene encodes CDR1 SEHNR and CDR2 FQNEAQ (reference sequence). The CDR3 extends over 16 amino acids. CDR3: CASSREAGGPTDTQYF.

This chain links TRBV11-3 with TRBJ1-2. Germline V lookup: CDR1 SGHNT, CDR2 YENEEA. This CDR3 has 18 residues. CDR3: CASSLDLGPLAGSYGYTF.

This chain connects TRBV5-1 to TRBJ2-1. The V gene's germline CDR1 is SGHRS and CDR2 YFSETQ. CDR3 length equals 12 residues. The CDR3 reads CASSLTTNEQFF.

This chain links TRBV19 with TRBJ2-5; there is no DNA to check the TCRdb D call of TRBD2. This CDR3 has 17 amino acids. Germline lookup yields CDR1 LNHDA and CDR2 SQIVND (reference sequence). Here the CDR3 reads CASSIFKPTSGRQTQYF.

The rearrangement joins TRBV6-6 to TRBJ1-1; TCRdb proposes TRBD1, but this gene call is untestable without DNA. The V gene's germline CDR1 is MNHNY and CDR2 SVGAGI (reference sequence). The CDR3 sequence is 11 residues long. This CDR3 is CASSTGTEAFF.

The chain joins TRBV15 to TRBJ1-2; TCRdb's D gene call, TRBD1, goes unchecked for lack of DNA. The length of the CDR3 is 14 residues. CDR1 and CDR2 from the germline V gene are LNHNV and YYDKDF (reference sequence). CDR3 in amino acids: CATSRVSQGVGYTF.

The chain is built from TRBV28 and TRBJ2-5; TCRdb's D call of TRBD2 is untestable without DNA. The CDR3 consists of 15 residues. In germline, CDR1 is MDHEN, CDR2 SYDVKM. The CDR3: CASSLSGLAGETQYF.